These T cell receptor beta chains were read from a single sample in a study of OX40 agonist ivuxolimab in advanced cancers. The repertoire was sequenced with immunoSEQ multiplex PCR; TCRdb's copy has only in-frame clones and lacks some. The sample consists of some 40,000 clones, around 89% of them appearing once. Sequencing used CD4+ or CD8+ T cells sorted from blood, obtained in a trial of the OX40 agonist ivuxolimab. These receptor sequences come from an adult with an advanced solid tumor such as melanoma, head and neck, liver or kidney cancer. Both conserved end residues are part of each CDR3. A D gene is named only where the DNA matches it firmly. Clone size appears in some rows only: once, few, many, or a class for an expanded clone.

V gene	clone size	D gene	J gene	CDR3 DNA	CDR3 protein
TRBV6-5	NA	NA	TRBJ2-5	TGTGCCAGCAAAAACCGGGATAGGGAGACCCAGTACTTC	CASKNRDRETQYF
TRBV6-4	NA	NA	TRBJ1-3	TGTGCCAGCAGTCTCCCCCCCATATATTTT	CASSLPPIYF
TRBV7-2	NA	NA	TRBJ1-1	TGTGCCAGCAGCTTAGCCCCACCGGGGGCGAACACTGAAGCTTTCTTT	CASSLAPPGANTEAFF
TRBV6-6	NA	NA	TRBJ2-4	TGTGCCAGCTGCTCCGGAGGGTTAGCCAAAAACATTCAGTACTTC	CASCSGGLAKNIQYF
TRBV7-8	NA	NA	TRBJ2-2	TGTGCCAGCAGCCCCCAGCACACCGGGGAGCTGTTTTTT	CASSPQHTGELFF
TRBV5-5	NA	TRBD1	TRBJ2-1	TGTGCCAGCAGGCGGACAGGGAATACCTACAATGAGCAGTTCTTC	CASRRTGNTYNEQFF
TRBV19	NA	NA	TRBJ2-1	TGTGCCAGTAGTTCCCGGGACTTCCTACTAGAGTACAATGAGCAGTTCTTC	CASSSRDFLLEYNEQFF
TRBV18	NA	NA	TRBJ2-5	TGTGCCAGCTCACCACGAGGGTCCCCTCTGAAAGAGACCCAGTACTTC	CASSPRGSPLKETQYF
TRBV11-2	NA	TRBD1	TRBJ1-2	TGTGCCAGCAGCCCGGGCCCAGGGGGCTATGGCTACACCTTC	CASSPGPGGYGYTF
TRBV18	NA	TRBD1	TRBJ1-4	TGTGCCAGCTCACCACCCTCTCAGGCCCCCGGACAGGGCTCTAATGAAAAACTGTTTTTT	CASSPPSQAPGQGSNEKLFF
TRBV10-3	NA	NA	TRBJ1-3	TGTGCCACCCAGCCCCCCGTCTCTGGAAACACCATATATTTT	CATQPPVSGNTIYF
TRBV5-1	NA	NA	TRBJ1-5	TGCGCCAGCAGCTTTGGTTCCAATCAGCCCCAGCATTTT	CASSFGSNQPQHF
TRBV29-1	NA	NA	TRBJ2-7	TGCAGCGTCCTGATTGACGAGCGAAGCTCCTACGAGCAGTACTTC	CSVLIDERSSYEQYF
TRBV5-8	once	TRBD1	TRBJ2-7	TGTGCCAGCTCAGAGGACAGGGGGAGTTGGAAGCAGTACTTC	CASSEDRGSWKQYF
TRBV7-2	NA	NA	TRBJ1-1	TGTGCCAGCAGCTTAGCGCGATGGAGGGAAGCTTTCTTT	CASSLARWREAFF
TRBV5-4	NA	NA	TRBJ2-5	TGTGCCAGCAGGGTAGTGGGGGCGGAGACCCAGTACTTC	CASRVVGAETQYF
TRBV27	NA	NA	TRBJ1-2	TGTGCCAGCGGACGTAGGGGGGACGCCTATGGCTACACCTTC	CASGRRGDAYGYTF
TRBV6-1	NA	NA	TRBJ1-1	TGTGCCAGCAGTGATACAACCGGGACAAGGAACACTGAAGCTTTCTTT	CASSDTTGTRNTEAFF
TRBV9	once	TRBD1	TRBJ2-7	TGTGCCAGCAGCGTAGGACAGGGGGTTTACGAGCAGTACTTC	CASSVGQGVYEQYF
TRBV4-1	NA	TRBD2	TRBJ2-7	TGCGCCAGCAGCCAAGTCGGGAGGGCTAGTGGGATCCCGGAGCAGTACTTC	CASSQVGRASGIPEQYF
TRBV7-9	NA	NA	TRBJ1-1	TGTGCCAGCAGCTTAGGGTCGACGGGGATGAACACTGAAGCTTTCTTT	CASSLGSTGMNTEAFF
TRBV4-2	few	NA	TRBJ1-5	TGTGCCAGCAGCCAAGACCAGAACAATCAGCCCCAGCATTTT	CASSQDQNNQPQHF
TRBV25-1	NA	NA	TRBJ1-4	TGTGCCAGCGGGCCCGGATTAGGCAGGAAGGCAACTAATGAAAAACTGTTTTTT	CASGPGLGRKATNEKLFF
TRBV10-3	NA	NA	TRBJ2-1	TGTGCCATTACCGCCGGGACGGAGAGCCACGAGCAGTTCTTC	CAITAGTESHEQFF
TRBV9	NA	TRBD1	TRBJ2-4	TGTGCCAGCAGCAATCCGGGACAGGGGATGGAGCGAGCCAAAAACATTCAGTACTTC	CASSNPGQGMERAKNIQYF
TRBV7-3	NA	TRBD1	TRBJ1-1	TGTGCCAGCAGCGAGGGGGCAACGCCCACTGAAGCTTTCTTT	CASSEGATPTEAFF
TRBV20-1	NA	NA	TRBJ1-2	TGCAGTGCTAGACAGGTCGATGGCTACACCTTC	CSARQVDGYTF
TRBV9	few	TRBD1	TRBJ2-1	TGTGCCAGCAGCTTAACCGGAGGACAGGGATACAATGAGCAGTTCTTC	CASSLTGGQGYNEQFF
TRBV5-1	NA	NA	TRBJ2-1	TGCGCCAGCACCGAGTCCCAGGGGTTTGAGCAGTTCTTC	CASTESQGFEQFF
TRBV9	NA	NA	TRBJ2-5	TGTGCCAGCAGCGAGGGGCCCGAGGGGGGAGAGACCCAGTACTTC	CASSEGPEGGETQYF
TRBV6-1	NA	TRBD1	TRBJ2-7	TGTGCCAGCAGTTTAGGACAGGGCTACGAGCAGTACTTC	CASSLGQGYEQYF
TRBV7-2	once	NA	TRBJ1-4	TGTGCCAGCAGCTCCGAGATGAGGGAAAAACTGTTTTTT	CASSSEMREKLFF
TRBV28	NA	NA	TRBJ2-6	TGTGCCAGCAGTGACAGCTCCACCTCTGGGGCCAACGTCCTGACTTTC	CASSDSSTSGANVLTF
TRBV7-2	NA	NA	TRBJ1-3	TGTGCCAGCAGCGGCAGGGACTCTACTGGAAACACCATATATTTT	CASSGRDSTGNTIYF
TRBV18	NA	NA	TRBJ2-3	TGTGCCAGCTCACCACGGGTCGAAGATACGCAGTATTTT	CASSPRVEDTQYF
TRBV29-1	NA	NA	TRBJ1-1	TGCAGCGCGGGTCTTGAGAGGAACACTGAAGCTTTCTTT	CSAGLERNTEAFF
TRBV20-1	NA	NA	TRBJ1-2	TGCAGTGCTAGTAGTGGAGACAGGTCGACCTTC	CSASSGDRSTF
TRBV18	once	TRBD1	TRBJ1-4	TGTGCCAGCTCACTCTCAACAGGGGGCGCGGGTGAAAAACTGTTTTTT	CASSLSTGGAGEKLFF
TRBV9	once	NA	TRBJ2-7	TGTGCCAGCAGCGGAGACTCCTACGAGCAGTACTTC	CASSGDSYEQYF
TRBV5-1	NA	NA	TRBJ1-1	TGCGCCAGCAGCTTTCCGGGTACTGAAGCTTTCTTT	CASSFPGTEAFF
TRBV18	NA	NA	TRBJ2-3	TGTGCCAGCTCACCATTTAGTGGGGGGATCACAGATACGCAGTATTTT	CASSPFSGGITDTQYF
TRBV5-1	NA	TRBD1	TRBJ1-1	TGCGCCAGCAGCTGGGGACAGGATCGTTCTGAAGCTTTCTTT	CASSWGQDRSEAFF
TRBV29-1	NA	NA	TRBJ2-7	TGCAGCGTTGCCCCACGGGGGAGAAACGAGCAGTACTTC	CSVAPRGRNEQYF
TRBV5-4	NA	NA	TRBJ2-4	TGTGCCAGCAGCTTGGGGCAGACCCTTATAGCCAAAAACATTCAGTACTTC	CASSLGQTLIAKNIQYF
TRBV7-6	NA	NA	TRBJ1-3	TGTGCCAGCAGCCCCCAGATGGGCCTCCTCTCTAACACCATATATTTT	CASSPQMGLLSNTIYF
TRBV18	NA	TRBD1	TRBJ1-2	TGTGCCAGCTCCCTCGACAGGGTAAATGGCTACACCTTC	CASSLDRVNGYTF
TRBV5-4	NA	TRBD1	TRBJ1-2	TGTGCCAGCAGCCAGGGGATCCCGGGACAGGGGCGCTATGGCTACACCTTC	CASSQGIPGQGRYGYTF
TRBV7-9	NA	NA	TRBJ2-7	TGTGCCAGCAGCTTATTTTCGGGGCTTTCCTACGAGCAGTACTTC	CASSLFSGLSYEQYF
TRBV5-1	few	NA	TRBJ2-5	TGCGCCAGCAGAGGAGGGCCAAACCCTCAAGAGACCCAGTACTTC	CASRGGPNPQETQYF
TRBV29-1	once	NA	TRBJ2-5	TGCAGCGTAGGGAACAGCCTCCGGGAGCAGTACTTC	CSVGNSLREQYF